One sample yielded the 9 T cell receptor beta chains listed below, sequenced in a study of blood T cell repertoires in COVID-19. Repertoires were generated with immunoSEQ multiplex PCR, while TCRdb's copy carries only in-frame clones and drops some. The data contain approximately 73,000 clones, approximately 89% of them singletons. The sequencing sample was made of peripheral blood. The receptors stem from a man older than 75 with acute or convalescent COVID-19.

This sequence joins TRBV11-3 and TRBJ1-4; possible D gene TRBD1, 5 bases. Germline loops: CDR1 SGHNT, CDR2 YENEEA. The CDR3 is 14 amino acids. V dropped 1 base and J dropped 8 bases, with 11 bases sitting between them. Here the CDR3 DNA reads TGTGCCAGCAGCTTAGGCACAGGACGGGAAAAACTGTTTTTT. Translating it yields CASSLGTGREKLFF.

This rearrangement joins TRBV14 to TRBJ1-2; tentatively, D is TRBD1 (6 bases). This CDR3 has 16 residues. V was shortened by 4 bases and J by 8 bases, with 23 bases between the two germline ends. Looked up from germline, CDR1 is SGHDN and CDR2 is FVKESK. The CDR3 bases are TGTGCCAGCAGCCGAAGGGAAGATGGCAGGGGAGGGGGCTACACCTTC. Translating gives CASSRREDGRGGGYTF. Filled out from reference TRBV14 and TRBJ1-2, the complete variable domain reads EAGVTQFPSHSVIEKGQTVTLRCDPISGHDNLYWYRRVMGKEIKFLLHFVKESKQDESGMPNNRFLAERTGGTYSTLKVQPAELEDSGVYFCASSRREDGRGGGYTFGSGTRLTVV.

The rearrangement joins TRBV5-8 to TRBJ1-2; D might be TRBD1 (6 bases). The CDR3 length is 16 residues. The V gene's germline CDR1 is SGHTS and CDR2 YDEGEE. The ends were cut back, 7 bases at V and 2 bases at J, with 21 bases in the middle. CDR3 protein: CASGQNTFSSNYGYTF. DNA for the CDR3: TGTGCCAGCGGACAGAATACCTTCTCCTCCAACTATGGCTACACCTTC. Full variable domain (rest looked up from reference TRBV5-8 and TRBJ1-2): EAGVTQSPTHLIKTRGQQATLRCSPISGHTSVYWYQQALGLGLQFLLWYDEGEERNRGNFPPRFSGRQFPNYSSELNVNALELEDSALYLCASGQNTFSSNYGYTFGSGTRLTVV.

This clone was recorded only once. V is TRBV27 and J is TRBJ1-1, with 9 bases aligning to TRBD1. V shed 5 bases, J shed 4 bases, and the junction held 8 bases outside the gene matches. Germline V lookup: CDR1 MNHEY, CDR2 SMNVEV (reference sequence). The CDR3 is made up of 15 amino acids. CDR3 nucleotide sequence: TGTGCCAGCAGTCTCTACAGGGGGCTTAGCACTGAAGCTTTCTTT. It is translated as CASSLYRGLSTEAFF.

The CDR3 DNA sequence: TGTGCCAGCAGCTTAAGGCGGAATAATTCACCCCTCCACTTT. Translated: CASSLRRNNSPLHF. The V and J genes are TRBV11-1 and TRBJ1-6; D is ambiguous. Per the germline V gene, CDR1 is SGHAT and CDR2 is FQDESV (reference sequence). V was trimmed by 2 bases and J by 5 bases, leaving 7 bases between them. The length of the CDR3 is 14 residues.

The V and J genes are TRBV4-2 and TRBJ1-5; D call uncertain. Trimming cost V 2 bases and J 1 base, with 9 bases left between them. CDR3 length: 15 amino acids. The V gene's germline CDR1 is LGHNA and CDR2 YNFKEQ. CDR3: CASSQSLASNQPQHF. In DNA form, the CDR3 reads TGTGCCAGCAGCCAATCCCTGGCAAGCAATCAGCCCCAGCATTTT.

The rearrangement uses TRBV5-1 and TRBJ2-5, with D maybe TRBD1 (6 bases). The CDR3 extends over 14 amino acids. Germline CDR1 is SGHRS and CDR2 is YFSETQ. V was cut by 4 bases and J by 2 bases, with 12 bases left in between. The CDR3 nucleotides are TGCGCCAGCAGCCAACAGGGATATCAAGAGACCCAGTACTTC. This sequence encodes CASSQQGYQETQYF.

The rearrangement links TRBV11-2 to TRBJ2-5, with 8 bases matching TRBD1. The germline V gene encodes CDR1 SGHAT and CDR2 FQNNGV. The J segment lost 5 bases and the V segment lost 2 bases, leaving 7 bases of the junction unmatched. This CDR3 region has 15 residues. The CDR3 coding sequence is TGTGCCAGCAGCTTAAGACAGGGGATTGGGGAGACCCAGTACTTC. As protein: CASSLRQGIGETQYF.

J is TRBJ2-1 and V is TRBV10-3, with 11 bases that match TRBD2. After removal of 0 bases from V and 7 bases from J, the junction contained 8 bases not matched to a gene. The CDR3 runs to 17 residues. The germline V gene encodes CDR1 ENHRY and CDR2 SYGVKD. The CDR3 DNA sequence: TGTGCCATCAGTGAGTCTAGCGGGAGGGCACTCATGAATGAGCAGTTCTTC. Translating it yields CAISESSGRALMNEQFF.